Presented here are 27 T cell receptor beta chains from one specimen sequenced in a study of blood T cell repertoires in COVID-19. Method: immunoSEQ multiplex PCR; TCRdb's copy keeps in-frame clones and lacks some. The table has 300,000 to 400,000 clones, approximately 85% seen once. Sequences were obtained from peripheral blood. These receptors originate from a human donor in a cohort sampled during active COVID-19.

CDR3 residues: CATSDIDRDETQYF. The CDR3 region has the DNA TGTGCCACCAGTGATATTGACAGGGATGAGACCCAGTACTTC. This chain links TRBV24-1 with TRBJ2-5; 7 positions match TRBD1. The V gene's germline CDR1 is KGHDR and CDR2 SFDVKD. The CDR3 covers 14 residues. J lost 5 bases, V lost 3 bases, and 5 bases had no gene match.

The rearrangement links TRBV7-9 to TRBJ2-2; unclear D gene. There are 15 residues in the CDR3. The germline V gene encodes CDR1 SEHNR and CDR2 FQNEAQ (reference sequence). Trimming cost V 3 bases and J 6 bases, with 14 bases left between them. The CDR3 region is CASSFQLTFAGELFF. Here the CDR3 DNA reads TGTGCCAGCAGCTTTCAACTGACATTCGCCGGGGAGCTGTTTTTT.

The rearrangement uses TRBV29-1 and TRBJ1-5; D is perhaps TRBD1 (6 bases). Germline CDR1 is SQVTM and CDR2 is ANQGSEA. The CDR3 runs 16 residues. The V end lost 0 bases, the J end lost 3 bases, and 15 bases lay between the germline ends. This CDR3 is CSVEDRRGAFNQPQHF. The CDR3 coding sequence is TGCAGCGTTGAAGATCGCCGGGGGGCCTTCAATCAGCCCCAGCATTTT.

This chain joins TRBV12-5 and TRBJ2-3; TRBD2 agrees at 9 bases. The junction had 6 bases not matched to a gene; V was cut back by 4 bases and J by 7 bases. From germline, CDR1 is LGHNT and CDR2 FRNRAP. CDR3 length: 14 amino acids. The CDR3 loop reads CASGSLAGWHTQYF. CDR3 sequence (DNA): TGTGCTAGTGGTTCACTAGCGGGTTGGCATACGCAGTATTTT.

The chain uses TRBV19 and TRBJ1-5; 10 bases are shared with TRBD1. Trimming removed 9 bases from V and 7 bases from J; junction bases left unmatched: 3. Germline V gives CDR1 LNHDA, CDR2 SQIVND (reference sequence). The CDR3 has 12 amino acids. CDR3 sequence: CASDRGRQPQHF. The DNA for the CDR3 is TGTGCCAGCGACAGGGGGCGACAGCCCCAGCATTTT.

A note on this clone: One junction end does not reproduce the germline sequence, and a read error may be involved. The chain joins TRBV7-9 to TRBJ2-7; a possible D gene is TRBD2 (5 bases). Germline CDR1 SEHNR, CDR2 FQNEAQ (reference sequence). This CDR3 comprises 14 residues. CDR3 amino acids: CASSLAGITYEQYF. Written as DNA, the CDR3 is TGTGCCAGCAGCCTAGCCGGGATTACTTACGAGCAGTACTTC.

The chain joins TRBV11-3 to TRBJ1-1; no clear D gene. Per the germline V gene, CDR1 is SGHNT and CDR2 is YENEEA. The length of the CDR3 is 13 residues. V gave up 4 bases and J gave up 1 base, with 7 bases separating them. For the CDR3, the DNA is TGTGCCAGCAGCTCTCCTCCGAACACTGAAGCTTTCTTT. The encoded protein is CASSSPPNTEAFF.

V and J are TRBV13 and TRBJ2-1; D gene uncertain. V gave up 5 bases and J gave up 0 bases, with 14 bases separating them. Germline assignment: CDR1 PRHDT and CDR2 FYEKMQ (reference sequence). There are 16 residues in the CDR3. CDR3 in DNA: TGTGCCAGCAGCCCCCGACTCACAAGCTCCTACAATGAGCAGTTCTTC. Protein sequence: CASSPRLTSSYNEQFF.

This chain links TRBV5-1 with TRBJ2-3, with TRBD2 matching over 9 bases. CDR3 size: 15 residues. Germline assignment: CDR1 SGHRS and CDR2 YFSETQ. V lost 4 bases, J lost 2 bases, and 5 bases stayed unmatched. The CDR3 coding sequence is TGCGCCAGCAGCGGCGGCGGGGGGGTCACAGATACGCAGTATTTT. It encodes CASSGGGGVTDTQYF. The whole variable domain, filled in from reference TRBV5-1 and TRBJ2-3, reads KAGVTQTPRYLIKTRGQQVTLSCSPISGHRSVSWYQQTPGQGLQFLFEYFSETQRNKGNFPGRFSGRQFSNSRSEMNVSTLELGDSALYLCASSGGGGVTDTQYFGPGTRLTVL.

The DNA of the CDR3 is TGTGCCAGTAGTATCCGCGGGGGAGTCGGCACCGGGGAGCTGTTTTTT. Its translation is CASSIRGGVGTGELFF. V gene TRBV19 combines with J gene TRBJ2-2; 7 positions match TRBD2. Looked up from germline, CDR1 is LNHDA and CDR2 is SQIVND (reference sequence). V lost 3 bases, J lost 4 bases, and 8 bases stayed unmatched. The CDR3 covers 16 residues.

This chain connects TRBV2 to TRBJ1-2, with D possibly matching TRBD1 (5 bases). The CDR3 runs 16 residues. CDR1 SNHLY and CDR2 FYNNEI come from the germline V gene. The V end was cut by 3 bases, the J end by 0 bases, with 14 bases between. For the CDR3, the DNA is TGTGCCAGCAGTGAGTGGGGGAGGGAAGCTAACTATGGCTACACCTTC. Its translation is CASSEWGREANYGYTF.

The rearrangement links TRBV18 to TRBJ1-1; D call uncertain. Germline assignment: CDR1 KGHSH and CDR2 LQKENI. V was clipped by 5 bases and J by 3 bases, with 13 bases between them. The CDR3 runs to 14 residues. This CDR3 reads CASSSFSDYTEAFF. Here the CDR3 DNA reads TGTGCCAGCTCATCGTTCAGTGATTACACTGAAGCTTTCTTT.

V usage is TRBV10-3 and J usage is TRBJ2-3, with 11 bases fitting TRBD2. V trimming: 3 bases; J trimming: 2 bases; junction bases outside the gene matches: 4. CDR1 is ENHRY, CDR2 SYGVKD, per germline. This CDR3 comprises 16 residues. The CDR3 nucleotides are TGTGCCATCAGTGAATTAGCGGGGGGGGCCACAGATACGCAGTATTTT. Residues: CAISELAGGATDTQYF.

The chain couples TRBV30 to TRBJ1-6, with a tentative D call TRBD1 (5 bases). The CDR3 runs 14 residues. V lost 0 bases to trimming and J lost 12 bases, with 15 bases between them. Germline V gene lookup returns CDR1 GTSNPN and CDR2 SVGIG (reference sequence). CDR3 coding DNA: TGTGCCTGGAGTGTATTCAGGGTGTGGGAACCCCTCCACTTT. The encoded protein is CAWSVFRVWEPLHF.

The chain links TRBV24-1 to TRBJ2-5, with D possibly being TRBD2 (5 bases). The V end lost 2 bases, the J end lost 2 bases, and 17 bases lay between the germline ends. This CDR3 is 17 amino acids long. Germline CDR1 KGHDR, CDR2 SFDVKD. The CDR3 DNA reads as TGTGCCACCAGTGATTCGGGGAAATTCCAGTCACAAGAGACCCAGTACTTC. Its translation: CATSDSGKFQSQETQYF.

The chain uses TRBV9 and TRBJ1-4, with 8 bases lining up with TRBD1. The CDR3 loop spans 16 amino acids. The V gene end was trimmed by 3 bases and the J gene end by 7 bases; junction bases not matched to a gene: 11. CDR1 SGDLS and CDR2 YYNGEE come from the germline V gene. This CDR3 reads CASSGTLSGGGEKLFF. For the CDR3, the DNA is TGTGCCAGCAGCGGAACCCTATCAGGGGGCGGTGAAAAACTGTTTTTT.

The chain combines TRBV11-2 with TRBJ2-7; perhaps TRBD1 as D (5 bases). The CDR3 contains 11 residues. CDR1 and CDR2 from the germline V gene are SGHAT and FQNNGV. The germline V and J ends were trimmed by 5 bases and 13 bases, with 15 bases remaining between them. The CDR3 here is CASSPHRFIYF. The CDR3 DNA reads as TGTGCCAGCAGCCCCCACAGGTTTATTTACTTC. The full variable domain, its missing parts supplied by reference TRBV11-2 and TRBJ2-7, is EAGVAQSPRYKIIEKRQSVAFWCNPISGHATLYWYQQILGQGPKLLIQFQNNGVVDDSQLPKDRFSAERLKGVDSTLKIQPAKLEDSAVYLCASSPHRFIYFGPGTRLTVT.

V gene TRBV28 combines with J gene TRBJ1-5; a weak D match, TRBD1 (5 bases). The CDR3 has 14 amino acids. V lost 2 bases and J lost 6, with 11 bases in between. The V gene's germline CDR1 is MDHEN and CDR2 SYDVKM. CDR3 protein: CASSLGQGLQPQHF. CDR3 bases: TGTGCCAGCAGTTTAGGTCAGGGTCTTCAGCCCCAGCATTTT.

In this sample, this clone turned up once. V usage is TRBV25-1 and J usage is TRBJ2-5; weak D call: TRBD2 (5 bases). V shed 3 bases and J shed 3 bases, with 8 bases lying between them. CDR1 MGHDK and CDR2 SYGVNS come from the germline V gene. This CDR3 spans 13 amino acids. The CDR3 is CASSEGAKETQYF. For the CDR3, the DNA is TGTGCCAGCAGTGAGGGAGCGAAAGAGACCCAGTACTTC.

The chain employs TRBV19 and TRBJ2-7; 9 bases map to TRBD1. Germline CDR1 reads LNHDA; CDR2 reads SQIVND (reference sequence). V trimming: 6 bases; J trimming: 2 bases; junction bases outside the gene matches: 5. The CDR3 extends over 14 amino acids. CDR3 sequence reads: CASRRTGVAYEQYF. CDR3 DNA sequence: TGTGCCAGTAGGAGGACAGGGGTAGCCTACGAGCAGTACTTC.

The J gene is TRBJ2-5, the V gene TRBV5-4, with D possibly TRBD2 on 6 matching bases. V was pared by 2 bases and J by 2 bases, with 13 bases between. CDR1 is SGHNT and CDR2 is YYREEE in the germline V gene (reference sequence). This CDR3 is 15 amino acids long. The CDR3 bases are TGTGCCAGCAGCTTACCGGGAGCAACACAAGAGACCCAGTACTTC. Translating gives CASSLPGATQETQYF. The whole variable domain, filled in from reference TRBV5-4 and TRBJ2-5, reads ETGVTQSPTHLIKTRGQQVTLRCSSQSGHNTVSWYQQALGQGPQFIFQYYREEENGRGNFPPRFSGLQFPNYSSELNVNALELDDSALYLCASSLPGATQETQYFGPGTRLLVL.

The chain joins TRBV27 to TRBJ2-7; D perhaps matches TRBD2 (6 bases). CDR1 is MNHEY and CDR2 is SMNVEV in the germline V gene (reference sequence). The CDR3 runs to 10 residues. DNA of the CDR3: TGTGCCAGCGCCAACTCGAGCGGGTCGGTC. Residues: CASANSSGSV.

The V call is TRBV29-1, the J call TRBJ1-2; 7 bases line up with TRBD1. Losses at the gene ends were 4 bases for V and 4 bases for J; bases not matched to a gene: 6. Per the germline V gene, CDR1 is SQVTM and CDR2 is ANQGSEA. This CDR3 has 13 amino acids. The CDR3 loop is CSVAVTGIYGYTF. DNA of the CDR3: TGCAGCGTTGCCGTGACAGGGATCTATGGCTACACCTTC.

The chain couples TRBV7-9 to TRBJ1-1, with D uncertain. Germline assignment: CDR1 SEHNR and CDR2 FQNEAQ (reference sequence). CDR3 length: 13 residues. V dropped 7 bases and J dropped 5 bases, with 14 bases sitting between them. CDR3 DNA: TGTGCCAGCACCCGTGACGGAGGAACTGAAGCTTTCTTT. This gives the protein CASTRDGGTEAFF.

This clone showed up just once. The J gene is TRBJ2-2, the V gene TRBV20-1; D is unclear. Per germline, CDR1 DFQATT and CDR2 SNEGSKA (reference sequence). V shed 1 base and J shed 8 bases, with 5 bases lying between them. This CDR3 is built from 11 residues. Here the CDR3 DNA reads TGCAGTGCTAGAGTCGGGGGGGAGCTGTTTTTT. This gives the protein CSARVGGELFF.

The J gene is TRBJ1-2, the V gene TRBV30; D not resolved. CDR1 GTSNPN and CDR2 SVGIG come from the germline V gene (reference sequence). The CDR3 has 15 amino acids. V was pared by 1 base and J by 0 bases, with 12 bases between. The CDR3, as DNA: TGTGCCTGGAGTGCCGATAATTTAGCTAACTATGGCTACACCTTC. Translating it yields CAWSADNLANYGYTF.

J is TRBJ1-1 and V is TRBV15, with D tentatively TRBD1 (5 bases). The CDR3 contains 13 residues. The V gene lost 5 bases and the J gene lost 5 bases, with 12 bases spanning the gap. CDR1 is LNHNV and CDR2 is YYDKDF in the germline V gene (reference sequence). This CDR3 reads CATSGTEGTEAFF. In DNA, the CDR3 is TGTGCCACCAGCGGGACGGAGGGAACTGAAGCTTTCTTT.